A selection of T cell receptor beta chains follows, all from one sample in a study of blood T cell repertoires in COVID-19. The data were produced by immunoSEQ multiplex PCR, yet TCRdb's version contains in-frame clones alone and is incomplete. The sample lists some 220,000 clones, approximately 90% occurring once. The sequenced material came from peripheral blood. Source of these receptors: a woman between 18 and 29 years old who had recovered from COVID-19. Each CDR3 is given with its conserved first and last residue. D genes are given only for firm matches. Size is omitted from some rows. Given values are once, few, many or a class for expanded clones.

d_call | j_call | v_call | clone_size | cdr3_aa | cdr3_nt
NA | TRBJ1-1 | TRBV13 | NA | CASSLDPGSTEAFF | TGTGCCAGCAGCTTAGACCCGGGGTCCACTGAAGCTTTCTTT
NA | TRBJ2-3 | TRBV7-9 | NA | CASSLGLRQYF | TGTGCCAGCAGCCTGGGACTGAGGCAGTATTTT
NA | TRBJ2-1 | TRBV4-3 | NA | CASSQEQILPRQFF | TGCGCCAGCAGCCAAGAGCAAATACTACCTAGACAGTTCTTC
NA | TRBJ1-1 | TRBV6-5 | few | CASSYSISGNTEAFF | TGTGCCAGCAGTTACTCGATATCCGGGAACACTGAAGCTTTCTTT
TRBD1 | TRBJ1-2 | TRBV18 | NA | CASSRSRGPGEGYTF | TGTGCCAGCTCACGAAGCAGGGGGCCGGGTGAAGGCTACACCTTC
TRBD2 | TRBJ2-7 | TRBV29-1 | NA | CSVEFVTSGNYEQYF | TGCAGCGTTGAGTTCGTGACTAGCGGGAACTACGAGCAGTACTTC
NA | TRBJ2-3 | TRBV3-1/TRBV3-2 | once | CASSQGTIDTQYF | TGTGCCAGCAGCCAAGGGACAATAGATACGCAGTATTTT
NA | TRBJ1-5 | TRBV7-8 | few | CASSLRREGGQPQHF | TGTGCCAGCAGCTTAAGGAGGGAGGGCGGTCAGCCCCAGCATTTT
NA | TRBJ1-1 | TRBV4-1 | NA | CASSHGGHSEAFF | TGCGCCAGCAGCCACGGAGGTCATTCCGAAGCTTTCTTT
TRBD2 | TRBJ2-1 | TRBV6-2/TRBV6-3 | once | CASSYEVAGDRDEQFF | TGTGCCAGCAGTTACGAGGTAGCGGGAGACCGGGATGAGCAGTTCTTC
TRBD2 | TRBJ2-3 | TRBV25-1 | NA | CASSPRTSGSADTQYF | TGTGCCAGCAGTCCCCGGACTAGCGGGAGTGCGGATACGCAGTATTTT
TRBD1 | TRBJ1-5 | TRBV6-5 | NA | CASSPDRVQPQHF | TGTGCCAGCAGCCCAGACAGGGTACAGCCCCAGCATTTT
TRBD2 | TRBJ2-2 | TRBV6-4 | once | CASSEEGLAVNTGELFF | TGTGCCAGCAGTGAGGAGGGACTAGCGGTGAACACCGGGGAGCTGTTTTTT
NA | TRBJ1-2 | TRBV6-6 | NA | CASSQQGLFYGYTF | TGTGCCAGCAGTCAACAGGGATTATTCTATGGCTACACCTTC
TRBD1 | TRBJ1-5 | TRBV2 | NA | CASRARTPGQGNQPQHF | TGTGCCAGCAGAGCACGAACCCCCGGACAGGGTAATCAGCCCCAGCATTTT
TRBD1 | TRBJ2-7 | TRBV20-1 | NA | CSASGTGVGEQYF | TGCAGTGCTAGTGGGACAGGGGTGGGGGAGCAGTACTTC
TRBD1 | TRBJ2-7 | TRBV27 | NA | CASSTDRASSYEQYF | TGTGCCAGCAGTACAGACAGGGCCTCCTCCTACGAGCAGTACTTC
TRBD2 | TRBJ2-7 | TRBV18 | NA | CASSRTSGSSYEQYF | TGTGCCAGCTCACGGACTAGCGGGAGCTCCTACGAGCAGTACTTC
NA | TRBJ1-1 | TRBV2 | few | CASSEEMMAQYTEAFF | TGTGCCAGCAGTGAAGAGATGATGGCACAATACACTGAAGCTTTCTTT
NA | TRBJ1-2 | TRBV6-2/TRBV6-3 | NA | CASSLRVHGYTF | TGTGCCAGCAGTTTGAGGGTACATGGCTACACCTTC
NA | TRBJ1-1 | TRBV19 | NA | CASSIRGQNTEAFF | TGTGCCAGTAGTATAAGAGGACAGAACACTGAAGCTTTCTTT
TRBD2 | TRBJ2-3 | TRBV5-1 | NA | CASSPERGADTQYF | TGCGCCAGCAGCCCCGAGCGGGGGGCAGATACGCAGTATTTT
NA | TRBJ2-2 | TRBV5-6 | NA | CASSLAWGANTGELFF | TGTGCCAGCAGCTTGGCCTGGGGAGCGAACACCGGGGAGCTGTTTTTT
NA | TRBJ1-5 | TRBV15 | few | CATSRGGTRSYSNQPQHF | TGTGCCACCAGCAGAGGGGGGACTCGCTCGTATAGCAATCAGCCCCAGCATTTT
NA | TRBJ2-7 | TRBV6-5 | NA | CATYSSAYEQYF | TGTGCCACTTACTCTAGCGCCTACGAGCAGTACTTC
TRBD1 | TRBJ2-5 | TRBV3-1/TRBV3-2 | NA | CASRRSGGVETQYF | TGTGCCAGCAGACGCTCAGGGGGCGTGGAGACCCAGTACTTC
NA | TRBJ2-7 | TRBV30 | NA | CAWSGGDSYEQYF | TGTGCCTGGAGTGGGGGGGACTCCTACGAGCAGTACTTC
NA | TRBJ2-1 | TRBV12-3/TRBV12-4 | NA | CASSLGEEKQFF | TGTGCCAGCAGTCTTGGAGAGGAGAAGCAGTTCTTC
TRBD2 | TRBJ2-7 | TRBV5-4 | NA | CASSMGTSGPYEQYF | TGTGCCAGCAGCATGGGGACTAGCGGTCCCTACGAGCAGTACTTC
TRBD1 | TRBJ1-6 | TRBV18 | NA | CASSRTTGGNSPLHF | TGTGCCAGCTCACGTACTACAGGGGGTAATTCACCCCTCCACTTT